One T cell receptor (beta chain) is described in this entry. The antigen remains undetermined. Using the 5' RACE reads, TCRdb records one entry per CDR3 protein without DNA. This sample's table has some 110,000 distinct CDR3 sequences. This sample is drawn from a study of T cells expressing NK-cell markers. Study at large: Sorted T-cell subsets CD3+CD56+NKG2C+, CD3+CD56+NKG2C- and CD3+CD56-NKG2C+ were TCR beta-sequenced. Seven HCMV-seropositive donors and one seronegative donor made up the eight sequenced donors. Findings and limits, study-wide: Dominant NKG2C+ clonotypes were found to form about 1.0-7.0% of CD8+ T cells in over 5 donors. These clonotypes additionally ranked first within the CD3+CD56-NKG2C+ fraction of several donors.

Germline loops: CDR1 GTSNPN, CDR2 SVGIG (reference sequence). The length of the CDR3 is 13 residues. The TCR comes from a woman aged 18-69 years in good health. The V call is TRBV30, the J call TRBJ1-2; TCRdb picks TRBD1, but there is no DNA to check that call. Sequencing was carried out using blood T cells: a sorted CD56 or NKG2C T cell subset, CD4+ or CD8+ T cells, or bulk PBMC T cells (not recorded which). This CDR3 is CASEGTVNYGYTF.